Listed below are T cell receptor beta chains from one sample, sequenced in a study of tumor and adjacent non-tumor tissue in lung cancer. MiXCR was run by TCRdb on the multiplex PCR reads, yielding one entry per CDR3 protein. Among 200,000 to 250,000 distinct CDR3 sequences, roughly 70% were seen once, and the ten largest hold approximately 25%. The material sequenced was lung tumor tissue. Every receptor here comes from a man in his sixties with non-small cell lung cancer. Both conserved end residues are part of each CDR3. D genes are given only for firm matches. Not every row has a clone size; where given, it reads once, few, many or a size class.

v_call: TRBV5-1
j_call: TRBJ2-1
d_call: TRBD1
clone_size: few
cdr3_nt: TGCGCCAGCAGCTTGTTGGCCGCGGGACAGGCTTTGAATGAGCAGTTCTTC
cdr3_aa: CASSLLAAGQALNEQFF

v_call: TRBV16
j_call: TRBJ2-7
d_call: -
clone_size: -
cdr3_nt: TGTGCCAGCAGCCCGTCAGGCGTCTACGAGCAGTACTTC
cdr3_aa: CASSPSGVYEQYF

v_call: TRBV5-6
j_call: TRBJ1-1
d_call: TRBD1
clone_size: many
cdr3_nt: TGTGCCAGCAACCCGACAGGGGTGGACACTGAAGCTTTCTTT
cdr3_aa: CASNPTGVDTEAFF

v_call: TRBV11-2
j_call: TRBJ2-3
d_call: TRBD2
clone_size: few
cdr3_nt: TGTGCCAGCAGCGGCGGGACTAGCGGGGGGGCAGATACGCAGTATTTT
cdr3_aa: CASSGGTSGGADTQYF

v_call: TRBV20-1
j_call: TRBJ2-1
d_call: -
clone_size: few
cdr3_nt: TGTAGTGCAGCGTCCTCCTACAATGAGCAGTTCTTC
cdr3_aa: CSAASSYNEQFF

v_call: TRBV11-2
j_call: TRBJ2-3
d_call: TRBD2
clone_size: -
cdr3_nt: TGTGCCAGCAGCGATACTAGCGGGCCCAGACCTCCCACAGATACGCAGTATTTT
cdr3_aa: CASSDTSGPRPPTDTQYF

v_call: TRBV29-1
j_call: TRBJ2-3
d_call: -
clone_size: -
cdr3_nt: TGCAGCGTTGGTGGAACTGCCTCTCAACCCACAGGTGCGCAGTATTTT
cdr3_aa: CSVGGTASQPTGAQYF

v_call: TRBV28
j_call: TRBJ1-5
d_call: -
clone_size: -
cdr3_nt: TGTGCCAGCAGTCCCCCGACAGGTGACACTCAGCCCCAGCATTTT
cdr3_aa: CASSPPTGDTQPQHF

v_call: TRBV5-4
j_call: TRBJ2-3
d_call: -
clone_size: few
cdr3_nt: TGTGCCAGCAGCTTTCTCTCGATGACAAGCACAGATACGCAGTATTTT
cdr3_aa: CASSFLSMTSTDTQYF

v_call: TRBV29-1
j_call: TRBJ2-7
d_call: TRBD2
clone_size: -
cdr3_nt: TGCAGCGTTCCCGATTCTAGCGGGAGCAACAAGTGGTACTTC
cdr3_aa: CSVPDSSGSNKWYF

v_call: TRBV12-3/TRBV12-4
j_call: TRBJ1-5
d_call: TRBD1
clone_size: -
cdr3_nt: TGTGCCAGCAGACTAGGACAGGGGGCAAATCAGTCCCAGCATTTT
cdr3_aa: CASRLGQGANQSQHF